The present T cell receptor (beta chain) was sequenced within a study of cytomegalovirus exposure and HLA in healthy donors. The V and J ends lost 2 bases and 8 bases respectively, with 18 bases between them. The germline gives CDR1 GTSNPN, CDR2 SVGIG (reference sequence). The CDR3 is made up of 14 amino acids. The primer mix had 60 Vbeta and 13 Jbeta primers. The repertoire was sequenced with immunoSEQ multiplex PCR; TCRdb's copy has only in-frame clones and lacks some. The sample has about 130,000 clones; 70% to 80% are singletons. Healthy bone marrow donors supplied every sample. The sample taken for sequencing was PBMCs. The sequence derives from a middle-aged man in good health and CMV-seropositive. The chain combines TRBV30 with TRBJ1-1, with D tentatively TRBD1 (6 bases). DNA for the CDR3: TGTGCCTGGAGTCTTCAAACAGGGTATCACGAAGCTTTCTTT. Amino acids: CAWSLQTGYHEAFF.